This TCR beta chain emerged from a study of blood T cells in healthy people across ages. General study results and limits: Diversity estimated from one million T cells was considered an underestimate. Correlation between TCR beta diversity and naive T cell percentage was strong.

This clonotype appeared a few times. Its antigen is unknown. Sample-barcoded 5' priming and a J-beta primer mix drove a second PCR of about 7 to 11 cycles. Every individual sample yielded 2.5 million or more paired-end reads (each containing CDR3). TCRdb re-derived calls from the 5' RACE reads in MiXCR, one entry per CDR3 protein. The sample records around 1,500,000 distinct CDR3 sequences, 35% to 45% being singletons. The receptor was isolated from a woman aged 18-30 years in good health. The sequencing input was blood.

CDR3 protein: CASSRVPSGTFNEQFF. CDR3 bases: TGTGCCAGCAGCCGAGTCCCTAGCGGGACCTTCAATGAGCAGTTCTTC. The J gene is TRBJ2-1, the V gene TRBV3-1, with 9 bases fitting TRBD2. Germline V gene data show CDR1 as LGHDT and CDR2 as YNNKEL (reference sequence). J gave up 6 bases and V 4 bases, and 10 bases lay outside the gene matches. This CDR3 spans 16 amino acids.